These 2 T cell receptor beta chains originate from one sample sequenced in a study of blood T cell repertoires in COVID-19. Produced via immunoSEQ multiplex PCR; TCRdb's table is partial and in-frame only. The sample consists of some 510,000 clones, 70% to 90% of them appearing once. What was sequenced was PBMCs or T cells enriched from blood (not recorded which). These receptor sequences come from a woman in her thirties or forties who had recovered from COVID-19.

This clone was counted a few times. The V gene is TRBV11-3, the J gene TRBJ2-3; TRBD2 matches 7 bases. Germline V gives CDR1 SGHNT, CDR2 YENEEA. CDR3 size: 13 residues. Trimming at V came to 3 bases and at J to 6 bases, leaving 3 bases not matched to a gene. Here the CDR3 reads CASSLGRADTQYF. CDR3 in DNA: TGTGCCAGCAGCTTGGGGAGGGCCGATACGCAGTATTTT.

The rearrangement links TRBV19 to TRBJ2-1; D gene uncertain. The germline V gene has CDR1 LNHDA and CDR2 SQIVND (reference sequence). This CDR3 is 14 amino acids long. The V end was cut by 6 bases, the J end by 7 bases, with 16 bases between. CDR3 residues: CASSPGAIWNEQFF. The CDR3 bases are TGTGCCAGTAGCCCAGGTGCAATCTGGAATGAGCAGTTCTTC.